The clone carrying this T cell receptor (beta chain) was found once. Its target is not known. Samples were taken several times over chemoradiotherapy. This specimen comes from a study of chemoradiotherapy in HPV16-positive cancers. Study-level findings and limits: During treatment, candidate HPV-specific clones and E7-related motifs expanded in tumor.

Repertoires were generated with immunoSEQ multiplex PCR, while TCRdb's copy carries only in-frame clones and drops some. The profile shows about 5,000 clones, about 91% of them singletons. Germline CDR1 reads SGDLS; CDR2 reads YYNGEE. V was pared by 3 bases and J by 7 bases, with 16 bases between. CDR3 size: 15 residues. This specimen consisted of tumor tissue, obtained from a patient who underwent chemoradiotherapy. The clonotype originates from a human donor with HPV-associated anogenital cancer. This chain joins TRBV9 and TRBJ2-2; no clear D. CDR3 coding DNA: TGTGCCAGCAGCGCCGACTCCTCTGGTCACGGGGAGCTGTTTTTT. Residues: CASSADSSGHGELFF.